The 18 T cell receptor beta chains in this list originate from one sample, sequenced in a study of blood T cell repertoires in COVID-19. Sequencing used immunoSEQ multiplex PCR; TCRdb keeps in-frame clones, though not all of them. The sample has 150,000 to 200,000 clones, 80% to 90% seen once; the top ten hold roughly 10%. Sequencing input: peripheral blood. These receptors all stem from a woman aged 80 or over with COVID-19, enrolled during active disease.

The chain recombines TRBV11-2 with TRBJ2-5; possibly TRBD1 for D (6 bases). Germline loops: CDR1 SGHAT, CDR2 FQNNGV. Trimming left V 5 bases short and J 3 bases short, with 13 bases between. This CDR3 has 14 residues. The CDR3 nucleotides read TGTGCCAGCAGCGGATCCGGGACAAAAGAGACCCAGTACTTC. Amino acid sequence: CASSGSGTKETQYF.

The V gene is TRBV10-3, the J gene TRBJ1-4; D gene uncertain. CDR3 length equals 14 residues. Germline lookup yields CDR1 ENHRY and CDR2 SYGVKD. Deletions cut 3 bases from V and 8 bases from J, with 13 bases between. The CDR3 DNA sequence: TGTGCCATCAGTGACAGAGGTTCCGACGAAAAACTGTTTTTT. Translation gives CAISDRGSDEKLFF.

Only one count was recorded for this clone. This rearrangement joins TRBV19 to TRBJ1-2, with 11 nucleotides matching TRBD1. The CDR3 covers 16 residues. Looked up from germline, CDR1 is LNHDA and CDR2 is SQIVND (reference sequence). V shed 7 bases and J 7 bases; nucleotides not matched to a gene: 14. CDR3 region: CASKFGTGGSGGGYTF. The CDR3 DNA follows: TGTGCCAGTAAGTTCGGGACAGGGGGTTCCGGCGGTGGCTACACCTTC. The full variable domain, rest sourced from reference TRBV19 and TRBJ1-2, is DGGITQSPKYLFRKEGQNVTLSCEQNLNHDAMYWYRQDPGQGLRLIYYSQIVNDFQKGDIAEGYSVSREKKESFPLTVTSAQKNPTAFYLCASKFGTGGSGGGYTFGSGTRLTVV.

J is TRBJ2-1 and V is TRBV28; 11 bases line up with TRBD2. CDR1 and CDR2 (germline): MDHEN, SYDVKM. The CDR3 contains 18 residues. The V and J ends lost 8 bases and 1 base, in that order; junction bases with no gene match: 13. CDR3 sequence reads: CASRGPRGLAASYNEQFF. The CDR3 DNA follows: TGTGCCAGCCGAGGCCCTAGGGGACTAGCGGCATCCTACAATGAGCAGTTCTTC. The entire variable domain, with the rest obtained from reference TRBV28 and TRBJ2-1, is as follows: DVKVTQSSRYLVKRTGEKVFLECVQDMDHENMFWYRQDPGLGLRLIYFSYDVKMKEKGDIPEGYSVSREKKERFSLILESASTNQTSMYLCASRGPRGLAASYNEQFFGPGTRLTVL.

CDR3 amino acids: CASSIKSQGYGYTF. For the CDR3, the DNA is TGTGCCAGTAGTATAAAATCGCAGGGCTATGGCTACACCTTC. The chain couples TRBV19 to TRBJ1-2, with D possibly TRBD1 on 5 matching bases. V was clipped by 2 bases and J by 4 bases, with 11 bases between them. The germline V gene encodes CDR1 LNHDA and CDR2 SQIVND (reference sequence). CDR3 length equals 14 residues. Full variable domain (missing parts from reference TRBV19 and TRBJ1-2): DGGITQSPKYLFRKEGQNVTLSCEQNLNHDAMYWYRQDPGQGLRLIYYSQIVNDFQKGDIAEGYSVSREKKESFPLTVTSAQKNPTAFYLCASSIKSQGYGYTFGSGTRLTVV.

The CDR3 sequence: CAISGRDRSGTEAFF. The CDR3 DNA reads as TGTGCCATCAGTGGCCGGGACAGGTCGGGTACTGAAGCTTTCTTT. This chain uses TRBV10-3 with TRBJ1-1, with TRBD1 matching 8 bases. With V trimmed by 4 bases and J by 5 bases, 9 bases remained unmatched. The CDR3 totals 15 residues. From germline, CDR1 is ENHRY and CDR2 SYGVKD.

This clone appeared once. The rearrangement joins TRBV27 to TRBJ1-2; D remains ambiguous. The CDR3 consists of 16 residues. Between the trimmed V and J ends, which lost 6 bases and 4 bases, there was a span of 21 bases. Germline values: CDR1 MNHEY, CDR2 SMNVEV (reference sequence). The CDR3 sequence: CASRQHSSVDAYGYTF. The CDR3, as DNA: TGTGCCAGCAGACAGCACAGTTCGGTGGATGCCTATGGCTACACCTTC.

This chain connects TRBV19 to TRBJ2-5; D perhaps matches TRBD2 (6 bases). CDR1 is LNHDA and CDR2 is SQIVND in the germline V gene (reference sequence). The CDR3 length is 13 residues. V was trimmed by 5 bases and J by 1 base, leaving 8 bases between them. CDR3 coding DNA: TGTGCCAGTAGTGCGGGGACCCAAGAGACCCAGTACTTC. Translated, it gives CASSAGTQETQYF.

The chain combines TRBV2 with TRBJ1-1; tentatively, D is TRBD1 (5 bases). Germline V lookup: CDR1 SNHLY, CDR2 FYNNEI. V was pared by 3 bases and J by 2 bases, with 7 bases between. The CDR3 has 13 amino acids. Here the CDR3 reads CASSDQGNTEAFF. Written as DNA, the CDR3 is TGTGCCAGCAGTGACCAGGGAAACACTGAAGCTTTCTTT. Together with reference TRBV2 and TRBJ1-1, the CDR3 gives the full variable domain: EPEVTQTPSHQVTQMGQEVILRCVPISNHLYFYWYRQILGQKVEFLVSFYNNEISEKSEIFDDQFSVERPDGSNFTLKIRSTKLEDSAMYFCASSDQGNTEAFFGQGTRLTVV.

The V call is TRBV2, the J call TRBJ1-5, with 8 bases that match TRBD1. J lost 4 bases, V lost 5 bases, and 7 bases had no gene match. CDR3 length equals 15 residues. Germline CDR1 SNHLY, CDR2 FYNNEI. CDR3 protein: CASSITGGGNQPQHF. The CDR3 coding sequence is TGTGCCAGCAGTATCACAGGGGGAGGGAATCAGCCCCAGCATTTT. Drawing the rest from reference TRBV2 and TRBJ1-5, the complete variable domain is EPEVTQTPSHQVTQMGQEVILRCVPISNHLYFYWYRQILGQKVEFLVSFYNNEISEKSEIFDDQFSVERPDGSNFTLKIRSTKLEDSAMYFCASSITGGGNQPQHFGDGTRLSIL.

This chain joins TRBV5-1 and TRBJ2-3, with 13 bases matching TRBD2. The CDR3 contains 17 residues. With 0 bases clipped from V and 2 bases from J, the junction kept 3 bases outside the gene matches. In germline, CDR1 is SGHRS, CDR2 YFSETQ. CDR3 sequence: CASSLGLAGGHTDTQYF. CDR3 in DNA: TGCGCCAGCAGCTTGGGACTAGCGGGGGGCCACACAGATACGCAGTATTTT.

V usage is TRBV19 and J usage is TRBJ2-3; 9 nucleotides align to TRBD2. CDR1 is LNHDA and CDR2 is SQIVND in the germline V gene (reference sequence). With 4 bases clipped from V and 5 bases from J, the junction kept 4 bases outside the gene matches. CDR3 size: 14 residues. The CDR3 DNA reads TGTGCCAGTAGTACTAGCGGGAATGTAGATACGCAGTATTTT. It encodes CASSTSGNVDTQYF.

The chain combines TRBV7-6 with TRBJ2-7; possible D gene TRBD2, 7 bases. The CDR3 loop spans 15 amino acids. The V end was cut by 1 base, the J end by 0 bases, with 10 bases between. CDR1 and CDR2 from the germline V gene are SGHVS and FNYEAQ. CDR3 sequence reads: CASSLEGGFSYEQYF. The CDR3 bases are TGTGCCAGCAGCTTAGAGGGGGGGTTCTCCTACGAGCAGTACTTC.

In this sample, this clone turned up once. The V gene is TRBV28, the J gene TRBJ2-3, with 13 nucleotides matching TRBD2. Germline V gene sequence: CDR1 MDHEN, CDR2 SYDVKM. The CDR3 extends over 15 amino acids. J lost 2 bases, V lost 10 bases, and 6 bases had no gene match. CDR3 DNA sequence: TGTGCCACCCGACTAGCGGGAGGTGCCACAGATACGCAGTATTTT. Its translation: CATRLAGGATDTQYF.

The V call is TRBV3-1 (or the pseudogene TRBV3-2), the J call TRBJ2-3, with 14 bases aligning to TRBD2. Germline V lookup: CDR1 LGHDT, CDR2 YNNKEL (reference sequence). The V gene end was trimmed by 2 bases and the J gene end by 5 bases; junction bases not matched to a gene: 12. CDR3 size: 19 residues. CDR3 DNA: TGTGCCAGCAGCCAAACGGGGGGACTAGCGGGAGCGGAGAGAGATACGCAGTATTTT. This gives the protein CASSQTGGLAGAERDTQYF.

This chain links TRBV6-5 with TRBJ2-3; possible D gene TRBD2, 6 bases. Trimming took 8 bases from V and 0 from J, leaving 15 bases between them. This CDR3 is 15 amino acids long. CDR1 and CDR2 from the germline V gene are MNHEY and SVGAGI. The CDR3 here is CASSRRGHSTDTQYF. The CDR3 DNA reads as TGTGCCAGCTCTAGGAGGGGCCACAGCACAGATACGCAGTATTTT.

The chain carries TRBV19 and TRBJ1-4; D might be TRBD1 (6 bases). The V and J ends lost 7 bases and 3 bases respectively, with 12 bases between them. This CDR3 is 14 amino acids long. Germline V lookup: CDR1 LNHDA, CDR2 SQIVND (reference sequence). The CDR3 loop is CASNAGVANEKLFF. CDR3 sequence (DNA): TGTGCCAGTAATGCAGGGGTGGCTAATGAAAAACTGTTTTTT.

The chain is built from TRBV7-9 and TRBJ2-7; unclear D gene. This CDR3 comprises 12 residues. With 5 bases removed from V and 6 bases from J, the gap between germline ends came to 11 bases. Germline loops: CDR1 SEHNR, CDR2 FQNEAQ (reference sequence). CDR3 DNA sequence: TGTGCCAGCAGCCCCACGGTGGTCGAGCAGTACTTC. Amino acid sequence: CASSPTVVEQYF.